The 28 T cell receptor beta chains in this list originate from one sample, sequenced in a study of T cell responses to AZD1222 COVID-19 vaccine listed by TCRdb under 2021. The library came from the immunoSEQ multiplex PCR assay. TCRdb limited this immuneACCESS table to in-frame rearrangements with V and J called. A share of clones is missing; checked studies link under half to unresolved V genes, and the rest is unexplained. The sample includes 90,000 to 95,000 clones, with around 87% observed a single time. The leading ten clones occupy around 10% of the sample. The time point label here, explained by the study, means: about 28 days (+/-7) after the second vaccine dose. Sequences were derived from peripheral blood, sampled 28 days after the second AZD1222 dose. The receptors were sampled from an adult who received the AZD1222 COVID-19 vaccine.

The V and J genes are TRBV28 and TRBJ2-5, with D perhaps matching TRBD1 or TRBD2 (5 bases each). In germline, CDR1 is MDHEN, CDR2 SYDVKM. Trimming stripped 7 bases from V and 5 bases from J, with 17 bases between. This CDR3 spans 14 amino acids. CDR3 bases: TGTGCCAGCACCGAACCGGGGCCTAGGGAGACCCAGTACTTC. Protein sequence: CASTEPGPRETQYF. Full variable domain (missing parts from reference TRBV28 and TRBJ2-5): DVKVTQSSRYLVKRTGEKVFLECVQDMDHENMFWYRQDPGLGLRLIYFSYDVKMKEKGDIPEGYSVSREKKERFSLILESASTNQTSMYLCASTEPGPRETQYFGPGTRLLVL.

This clone occurred a few times. In nucleotides, the CDR3 is TGTGCCAGCAGCTTAGCCCATATCTGGGCAGAGGGCCTCAATGAGCAGTACTTC. Protein product: CASSLAHIWAEGLNEQYF. The gene calls are TRBV7-9 and TRBJ2-7; the D gene is possibly TRBD2 (5 bases). The CDR3 has 18 residues. Trimming left V 0 bases short and J 7 bases short, with 25 bases between. The germline CDR1 and CDR2 sequences are SEHNR and FQNEAQ (reference sequence). Full variable domain (outside the CDR3, taken from reference TRBV7-9 and TRBJ2-7): DTGVSQNPRHKITKRGQNVTFRCDPISEHNRLYWYRQTLGQGPEFLTYFQNEAQLEKSRLLSDRFSAERPKGSFSTLEIQRTEQGDSAMYLCASSLAHIWAEGLNEQYFGPGTRLTVT.

The chain joins TRBV18 to TRBJ1-1; no clear D. V lost 4 bases to trimming and J lost 0 bases, with 6 bases between them. From germline, CDR1 is KGHSH and CDR2 LQKENI. The CDR3 runs to 13 residues. The CDR3 bases are TGTGCCAGCTCACTACAGATGAACACTGAAGCTTTCTTT. Residues: CASSLQMNTEAFF.

V is TRBV7-6 and J is TRBJ1-1, with no clear D. Germline V CDR1 and CDR2: SGHVS, FNYEAQ. The ends were cut back, 2 bases at V and 1 base at J, with 8 bases in the middle. The CDR3 is 14 residues long. In DNA form, the CDR3 reads TGTGCCAGCAGCTTAAATGGCGAGAACACTGAAGCTTTCTTT. It is translated as CASSLNGENTEAFF.

J is TRBJ2-7 and V is TRBV2; D uncertain. Germline lookup yields CDR1 SNHLY and CDR2 FYNNEI. This CDR3 is 16 amino acids long. The V gene lost 3 bases and the J gene lost 0 bases, with 15 bases spanning the gap. As DNA, the CDR3 is TGTGCCAGCAGTGACCCCCTCGGCGGAATCTCCTACGAGCAGTACTTC. Translating gives CASSDPLGGISYEQYF.

This clone is judged medium-sized. This chain connects TRBV2 to TRBJ1-2; D unresolved. Trimming cost V 7 bases and J 11 bases, with 14 bases left between them. CDR1 and CDR2 (germline): SNHLY, FYNNEI. The CDR3 covers 11 residues. The CDR3 sequence: CASNSEGRYTF. For the CDR3, the DNA is TGTGCCAGCAACTCTGAGGGTCGGTACACCTTC.

The chain's CDR3 is CAWSTSMNSYTF. DNA of the CDR3: TGTGCCTGGAGTACCTCCATGAACAGCTACACCTTC. The genes are TRBV30 and TRBJ1-2; no clear D. The V and J ends lost 2 bases and 9 bases respectively, with 13 bases between them. In germline, CDR1 is GTSNPN, CDR2 SVGIG (reference sequence). The length of the CDR3 is 12 residues.

This chain connects TRBV4-3 to TRBJ2-5; D is possibly TRBD1 (7 bases). Germline CDR1 LGHNA, CDR2 YSLEER. Trimming shortened V by 1 base and J by 4 bases, and 13 bases separated the two germline ends. This CDR3 is 15 amino acids long. The CDR3 DNA reads as TGCGCCAGCAGCCAAGGTCTCCAGGGGGGAGAGACCCAGTACTTC. Protein product: CASSQGLQGGETQYF.

The rearrangement uses TRBV5-6 and TRBJ1-2; TRBD1 is a possible D gene (6 bases). This CDR3 has 13 residues. The V and J ends lost 4 bases and 5 bases respectively, with 12 bases between them. The germline V gene encodes CDR1 SGHDT and CDR2 YYEEEE. CDR3 sequence: CASSPAGAYGYTF. CDR3 DNA: TGTGCCAGCAGCCCAGCGGGGGCATATGGCTACACCTTC.

The chain has TRBV20-1 and TRBJ1-4; D is uncertain. CDR1 and CDR2 from the germline V gene are DFQATT and SNEGSKA (reference sequence). CDR3 length equals 13 residues. Between the trimmed V and J ends, which lost 3 bases and 8 bases, there was a span of 13 bases. In DNA, the CDR3 is TGCAGTGCTAGTTCGAGGTTGGAAGAAAAACTGTTTTTT. This sequence encodes CSASSRLEEKLFF.

The chain joins TRBV7-9 to TRBJ1-1, with D unresolved. The CDR3 consists of 12 residues. The ends were cut back, 5 bases at V and 3 bases at J, with 7 bases in the middle. The germline gives CDR1 SEHNR, CDR2 FQNEAQ (reference sequence). CDR3: CASSPRDTEAFF. DNA for the CDR3: TGTGCCAGCAGCCCTCGGGACACTGAAGCTTTCTTT.

The rearrangement links TRBV29-1 to TRBJ2-3, with a weak D call TRBD2 (6 bases). In germline, CDR1 is SQVTM, CDR2 ANQGSEA. The CDR3 length is 17 residues. V was trimmed by 3 bases and J by 0 bases, leaving 19 bases between them. The CDR3 here is CSVEVRGGLYSTDTQYF. CDR3 sequence (DNA): TGCAGCGTTGAGGTGCGGGGAGGCTTATACAGCACAGATACGCAGTATTTT.

This chain links TRBV5-6 with TRBJ2-7, with 8 bases matching TRBD2. Germline CDR1 and CDR2: SGHDT and YYEEEE. Trimming at V came to 0 bases and at J to 3 bases, leaving 2 bases not matched to a gene. The CDR3 has 14 residues. CDR3 residues: CASSLVAGYYEQYF. The DNA for the CDR3 is TGTGCCAGCAGCTTGGTAGCGGGATACTACGAGCAGTACTTC.

The chain employs TRBV24-1 and TRBJ2-2, with D maybe TRBD1 (6 bases). The CDR3 has 14 amino acids. Germline CDR1 and CDR2: KGHDR and SFDVKD. V was clipped by 6 bases and J by 4 bases, with 11 bases between them. The CDR3 DNA reads TGTGCCACCAGTCCCCAGGGGAGCACCGGGGAGCTGTTTTTT. It encodes CATSPQGSTGELFF.

The rearrangement joins TRBV11-3 to TRBJ2-7; 9 bases map to TRBD2. Germline V gene data show CDR1 as SGHNT and CDR2 as YENEEA. The CDR3 totals 15 residues. Trimming at V came to 1 base and at J to 2 bases, leaving 3 bases not matched to a gene. The CDR3 DNA follows: TGTGCCAGCAGCTTAGCTAGCGGGGAAACCTACGAGCAGTACTTC. Residues: CASSLASGETYEQYF.

The chain couples TRBV5-1 to TRBJ2-2; D remains unclear. This CDR3 comprises 12 residues. Trimming left V 2 bases short and J 7 bases short, with 6 bases between. CDR1 and CDR2 (germline): SGHRS, YFSETQ. The DNA for the CDR3 is TGCGCCAGCAGCTTAGAAATCGGGGAGCTGTTTTTT. Translated: CASSLEIGELFF.

The chain is built from TRBV30 and TRBJ2-1; a possible D gene is TRBD2 (5 bases). Trimming removed 2 bases from V and 3 bases from J, with 11 bases in between. Germline CDR1 and CDR2: GTSNPN and SVGIG (reference sequence). This CDR3 contains 14 residues. CDR3 residues: CAWSSGPNYNEQFF. CDR3 sequence (DNA): TGTGCCTGGAGTAGCGGACCGAACTACAATGAGCAGTTCTTC.

Only one count was recorded for this clone. The V and J genes are TRBV7-3 and TRBJ2-5; 8 bases line up with TRBD2. This CDR3 is 17 amino acids long. CDR1 and CDR2 from the germline V gene are SGHTA and FQGTGA. V trimming: 2 bases; J trimming: 5 bases; junction bases outside the gene matches: 13. The CDR3 DNA follows: TGTGCCAGCAGCTTAGGGCGTACTAGCGGAGTTGGGGAGACCCAGTACTTC. The encoded protein is CASSLGRTSGVGETQYF.

The V call is TRBV28, the J call TRBJ1-1, with no clear D. This CDR3 spans 13 amino acids. V was clipped by 2 bases and J by 5 bases, with 9 bases between them. CDR1 and CDR2 (germline): MDHEN, SYDVKM. This chain's CDR3 is CASSLKVETEAFF. DNA for the CDR3: TGTGCCAGCAGTTTAAAGGTGGAGACTGAAGCTTTCTTT.

This chain joins TRBV29-1 and TRBJ1-1; weak D call: TRBD1 (6 bases). The germline V gene encodes CDR1 SQVTM and CDR2 ANQGSEA. V lost 6 bases to trimming and J lost 1 base, with 15 bases between them. The CDR3 extends over 14 amino acids. CDR3 nucleotides: TGCAGCGTAGCCCGGGGGGGCGCGAACACTGAAGCTTTCTTT. It codes for CSVARGGANTEAFF. The whole variable domain, filled in from reference TRBV29-1 and TRBJ1-1, reads SAVISQKPSRDICQRGTSLTIQCQVDSQVTMMFWYRQQPGQSLTLIATANQGSEATYESGFVIDKFPISRPNLTFSTLTVSNMSPEDSSIYLCSVARGGANTEAFFGQGTRLTVV.

This sequence joins TRBV6-5 and TRBJ2-2, with D hard to call. V shed 6 bases and J shed 6 bases, with 14 bases lying between them. CDR3 size: 14 residues. The V gene's germline CDR1 is MNHEY and CDR2 SVGAGI. CDR3 sequence: CASSYRRVSGELFF. CDR3 coding DNA: TGTGCCAGCAGCTATAGAAGGGTGTCCGGGGAGCTGTTTTTT.

The chain combines TRBV5-5 with TRBJ2-1, with 7 bases identical to TRBD1. This CDR3 is built from 13 residues. The junction had 4 bases not matched to a gene; V was cut back by 4 bases and J by 6 bases. Germline V gives CDR1 SGHKS, CDR2 YYEKEE (reference sequence). CDR3 coding DNA: TGTGCCAGCAGCCACGACAGGGCCAATGAGCAGTTCTTC. Its translation: CASSHDRANEQFF.

The V call is TRBV28, the J call TRBJ2-2; tentatively, D is TRBD2 (6 bases). Per germline, CDR1 MDHEN and CDR2 SYDVKM. V shed 1 base and J shed 5 bases, with 20 bases lying between them. The CDR3 spans 18 residues. CDR3 amino acids: CASSLYPLGDSLTGELFF. DNA for the CDR3: TGTGCCAGCAGTTTATACCCCTTGGGGGACTCCCTTACCGGGGAGCTGTTTTTT.

Points on this clone: Other DNA sequences in this specimen translate into the identical CDR3. The chain combines TRBV5-8 with TRBJ1-3, with unresolved D. The CDR3 is made up of 13 amino acids. V lost 2 bases and J 4 bases, leaving 7 bases between the germline ends. From germline, CDR1 is SGHTS and CDR2 YDEGEE. CDR3 residues: CASSLTIGNTIYF. The DNA for the CDR3 is TGTGCCAGCAGCTTAACCATCGGAAACACCATATATTTT.

The chain uses TRBV7-2 and TRBJ2-3; D remains ambiguous. CDR3 length: 14 residues. V was pared by 5 bases and J by 3 bases, with 12 bases between. Per the germline V gene, CDR1 is SGHTA and CDR2 is FQGNSA. This CDR3 reads CASSLHIRTDTQYF. The CDR3 DNA is TGTGCCAGCAGCCTTCACATCCGGACAGATACGCAGTATTTT.

The chain joins TRBV9 to TRBJ2-2; 10 nucleotides match TRBD2. Unmatched junction bases numbered 8, after V lost 3 bases and J lost 0 bases. The CDR3 covers 18 residues. CDR1 SGDLS and CDR2 YYNGEE come from the germline V gene. The CDR3: CASSAPVSGGTNTGELFF. CDR3 bases: TGTGCCAGCAGCGCCCCCGTTAGCGGGGGGACGAACACCGGGGAGCTGTTTTTT.

This chain joins TRBV19 and TRBJ1-4; a weak D match, TRBD1 (5 bases). CDR1 is LNHDA and CDR2 is SQIVND in the germline V gene (reference sequence). The CDR3 loop spans 15 amino acids. Deletions cut 9 bases from V and 0 bases from J, with 14 bases between. CDR3 bases: TGTGCCAGCGATACGGGGGATGCAACTAATGAAAAACTGTTTTTT. Amino acids: CASDTGDATNEKLFF.

The chain uses TRBV27 and TRBJ1-2; TRBD1 might be the D (6 bases). V was clipped by 3 bases and J by 8 bases, with 16 bases between them. This CDR3 spans 14 amino acids. CDR1 is MNHEY, CDR2 SMNVEV, per germline (reference sequence). CDR3 nucleotides: TGTGCCAGCAGTTTCCTTGGGGGCCATGTCGGCTACACCTTC. It yields the protein CASSFLGGHVGYTF.